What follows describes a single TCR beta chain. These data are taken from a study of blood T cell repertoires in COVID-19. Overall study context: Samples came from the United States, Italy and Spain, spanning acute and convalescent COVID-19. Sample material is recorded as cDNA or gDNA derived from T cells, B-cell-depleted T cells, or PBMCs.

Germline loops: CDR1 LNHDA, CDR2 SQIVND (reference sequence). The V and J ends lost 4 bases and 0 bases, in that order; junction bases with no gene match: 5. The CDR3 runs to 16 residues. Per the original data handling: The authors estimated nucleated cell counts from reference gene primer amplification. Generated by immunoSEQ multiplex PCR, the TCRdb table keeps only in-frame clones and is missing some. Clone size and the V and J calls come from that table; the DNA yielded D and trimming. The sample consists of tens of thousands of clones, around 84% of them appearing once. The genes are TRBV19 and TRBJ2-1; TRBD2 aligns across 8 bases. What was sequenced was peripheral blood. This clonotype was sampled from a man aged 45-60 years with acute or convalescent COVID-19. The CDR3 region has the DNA TGTGCCAGTAGTACTAGCGGGTCGAGCTCCTACAATGAGCAGTTCTTC. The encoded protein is CASSTSGSSSYNEQFF.